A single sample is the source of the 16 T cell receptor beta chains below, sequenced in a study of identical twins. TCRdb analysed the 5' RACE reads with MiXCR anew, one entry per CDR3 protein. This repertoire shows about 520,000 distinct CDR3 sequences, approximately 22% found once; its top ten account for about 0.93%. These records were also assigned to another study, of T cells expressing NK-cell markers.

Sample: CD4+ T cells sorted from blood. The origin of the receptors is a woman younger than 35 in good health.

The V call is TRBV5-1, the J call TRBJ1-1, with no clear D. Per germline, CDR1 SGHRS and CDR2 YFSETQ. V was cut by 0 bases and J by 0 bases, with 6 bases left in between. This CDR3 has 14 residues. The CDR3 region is CASSLGPLNTEAFF. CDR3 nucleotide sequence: TGCGCCAGCAGCTTGGGGCCCCTGAACACTGAAGCTTTCTTT.

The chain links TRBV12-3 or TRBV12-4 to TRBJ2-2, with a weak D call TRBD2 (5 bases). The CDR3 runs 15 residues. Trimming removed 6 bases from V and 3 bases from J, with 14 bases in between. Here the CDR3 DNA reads TGTGCCAGCAGCGGGATAAGCGGACACACCGGGGAGCTGTTTTTT. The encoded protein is CASSGISGHTGELFF.

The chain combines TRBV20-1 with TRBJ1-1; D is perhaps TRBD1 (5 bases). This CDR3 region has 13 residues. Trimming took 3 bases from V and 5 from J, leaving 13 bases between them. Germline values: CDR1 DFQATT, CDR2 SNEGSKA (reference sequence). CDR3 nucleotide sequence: TGCAGTGCTAGTCGGGGGGATTTGACTGAAGCTTTCTTT. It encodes CSASRGDLTEAFF.

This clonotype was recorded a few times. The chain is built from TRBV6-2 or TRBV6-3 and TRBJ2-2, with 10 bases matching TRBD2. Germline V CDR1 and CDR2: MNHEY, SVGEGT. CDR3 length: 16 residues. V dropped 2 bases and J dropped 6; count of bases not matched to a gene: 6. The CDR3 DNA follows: TGTGCCAGCAGTTACCTCAGTCTAGCGGGAGCCGGGGAGCTGTTTTTT. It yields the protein CASSYLSLAGAGELFF.

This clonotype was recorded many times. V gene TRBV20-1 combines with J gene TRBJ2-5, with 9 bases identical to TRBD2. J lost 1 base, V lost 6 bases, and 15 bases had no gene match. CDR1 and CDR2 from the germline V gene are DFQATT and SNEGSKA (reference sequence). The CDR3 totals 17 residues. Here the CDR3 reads CSARNNEAGGFQETQYF. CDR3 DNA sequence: TGCAGTGCCAGGAACAACGAAGCGGGGGGATTCCAAGAGACCCAGTACTTC.

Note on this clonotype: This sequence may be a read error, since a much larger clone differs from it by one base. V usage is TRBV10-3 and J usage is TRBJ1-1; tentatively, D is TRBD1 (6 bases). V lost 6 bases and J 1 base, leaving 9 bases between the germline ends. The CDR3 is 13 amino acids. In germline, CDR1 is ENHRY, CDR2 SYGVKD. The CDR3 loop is CAISLQGNTEAFF. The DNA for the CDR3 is TGTGCCATCAGCTTACAGGGGAACACTGAAGCTTTCTTT.

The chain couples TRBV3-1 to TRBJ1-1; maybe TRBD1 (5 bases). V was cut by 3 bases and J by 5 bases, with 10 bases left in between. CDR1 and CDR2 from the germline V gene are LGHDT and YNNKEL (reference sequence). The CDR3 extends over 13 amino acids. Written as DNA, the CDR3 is TGTGCCAGCAGCCATGGGGCGCCGACTGAAGCTTTCTTT. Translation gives CASSHGAPTEAFF.

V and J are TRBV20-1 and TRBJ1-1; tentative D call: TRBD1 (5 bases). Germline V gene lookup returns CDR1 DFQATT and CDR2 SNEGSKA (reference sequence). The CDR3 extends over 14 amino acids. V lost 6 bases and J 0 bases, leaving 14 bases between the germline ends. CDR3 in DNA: TGCAGTGCCAGGAAGGGGTCCATGAACACTGAAGCTTTCTTT. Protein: CSARKGSMNTEAFF.

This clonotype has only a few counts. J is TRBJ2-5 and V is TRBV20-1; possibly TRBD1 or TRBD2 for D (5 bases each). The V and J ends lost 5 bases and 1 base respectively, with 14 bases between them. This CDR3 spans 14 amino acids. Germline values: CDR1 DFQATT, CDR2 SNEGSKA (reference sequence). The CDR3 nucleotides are TGCAGTGCTTGGGGGAAATCAAGCCAAGAGACCCAGTACTTC. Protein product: CSAWGKSSQETQYF.

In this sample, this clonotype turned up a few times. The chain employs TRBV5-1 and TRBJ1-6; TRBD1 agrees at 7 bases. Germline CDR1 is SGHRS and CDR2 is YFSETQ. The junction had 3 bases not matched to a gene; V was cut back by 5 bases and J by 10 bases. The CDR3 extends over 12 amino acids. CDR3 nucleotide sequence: TGCGCCAGCAGGAAACAGGGGTCACCCCTCCACTTT. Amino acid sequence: CASRKQGSPLHF.

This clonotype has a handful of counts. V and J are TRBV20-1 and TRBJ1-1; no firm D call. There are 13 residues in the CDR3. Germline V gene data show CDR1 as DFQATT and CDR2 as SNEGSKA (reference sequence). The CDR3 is CSAPERIDTEAFF. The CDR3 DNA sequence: TGCAGCGCACCGGAGCGGATTGACACTGAAGCTTTCTTT.

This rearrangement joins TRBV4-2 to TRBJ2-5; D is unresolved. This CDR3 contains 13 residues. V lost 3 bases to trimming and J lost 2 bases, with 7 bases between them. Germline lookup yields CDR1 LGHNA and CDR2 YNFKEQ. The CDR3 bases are TGTGCCAGCAGCCAGCGACAACAAGAGACCCAGTACTTC. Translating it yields CASSQRQQETQYF.

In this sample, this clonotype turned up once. The CDR3 is CASSYSFSAGSVTQYF. The DNA for the CDR3 is TGTGCCAGCAGTTACTCGTTTTCCGCGGGGAGTGTAACGCAGTATTTT. The chain joins TRBV6-5 to TRBJ2-3, with D possibly being TRBD2 (6 bases). The V gene lost 0 bases and the J gene lost 9 bases, with 19 bases spanning the gap. Germline V gene sequence: CDR1 MNHEY, CDR2 SVGAGI. This CDR3 region has 16 residues.

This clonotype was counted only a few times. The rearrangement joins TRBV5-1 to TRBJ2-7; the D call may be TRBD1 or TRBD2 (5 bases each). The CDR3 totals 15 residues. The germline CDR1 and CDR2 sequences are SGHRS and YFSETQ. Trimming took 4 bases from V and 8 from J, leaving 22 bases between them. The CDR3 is CASSPPGTAPIQQYF. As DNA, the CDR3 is TGCGCCAGCAGCCCACCCGGGACCGCCCCAATCCAGCAGTACTTC.

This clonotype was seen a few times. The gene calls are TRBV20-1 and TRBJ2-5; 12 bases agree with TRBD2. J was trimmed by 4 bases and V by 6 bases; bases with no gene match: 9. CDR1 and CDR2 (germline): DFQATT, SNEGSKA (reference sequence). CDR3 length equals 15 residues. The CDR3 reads CSAPMTSGSPETQYF. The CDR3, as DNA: TGCAGTGCACCCATGACTAGCGGGAGCCCAGAGACCCAGTACTTC.

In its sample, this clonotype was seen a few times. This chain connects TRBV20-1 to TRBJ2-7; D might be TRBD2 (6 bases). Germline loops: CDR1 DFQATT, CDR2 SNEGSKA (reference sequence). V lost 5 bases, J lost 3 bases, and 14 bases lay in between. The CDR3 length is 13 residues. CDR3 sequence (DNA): TGCAGTGCTGGTACTAATAGCGGCTACGAGCAGTACTTC. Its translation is CSAGTNSGYEQYF.